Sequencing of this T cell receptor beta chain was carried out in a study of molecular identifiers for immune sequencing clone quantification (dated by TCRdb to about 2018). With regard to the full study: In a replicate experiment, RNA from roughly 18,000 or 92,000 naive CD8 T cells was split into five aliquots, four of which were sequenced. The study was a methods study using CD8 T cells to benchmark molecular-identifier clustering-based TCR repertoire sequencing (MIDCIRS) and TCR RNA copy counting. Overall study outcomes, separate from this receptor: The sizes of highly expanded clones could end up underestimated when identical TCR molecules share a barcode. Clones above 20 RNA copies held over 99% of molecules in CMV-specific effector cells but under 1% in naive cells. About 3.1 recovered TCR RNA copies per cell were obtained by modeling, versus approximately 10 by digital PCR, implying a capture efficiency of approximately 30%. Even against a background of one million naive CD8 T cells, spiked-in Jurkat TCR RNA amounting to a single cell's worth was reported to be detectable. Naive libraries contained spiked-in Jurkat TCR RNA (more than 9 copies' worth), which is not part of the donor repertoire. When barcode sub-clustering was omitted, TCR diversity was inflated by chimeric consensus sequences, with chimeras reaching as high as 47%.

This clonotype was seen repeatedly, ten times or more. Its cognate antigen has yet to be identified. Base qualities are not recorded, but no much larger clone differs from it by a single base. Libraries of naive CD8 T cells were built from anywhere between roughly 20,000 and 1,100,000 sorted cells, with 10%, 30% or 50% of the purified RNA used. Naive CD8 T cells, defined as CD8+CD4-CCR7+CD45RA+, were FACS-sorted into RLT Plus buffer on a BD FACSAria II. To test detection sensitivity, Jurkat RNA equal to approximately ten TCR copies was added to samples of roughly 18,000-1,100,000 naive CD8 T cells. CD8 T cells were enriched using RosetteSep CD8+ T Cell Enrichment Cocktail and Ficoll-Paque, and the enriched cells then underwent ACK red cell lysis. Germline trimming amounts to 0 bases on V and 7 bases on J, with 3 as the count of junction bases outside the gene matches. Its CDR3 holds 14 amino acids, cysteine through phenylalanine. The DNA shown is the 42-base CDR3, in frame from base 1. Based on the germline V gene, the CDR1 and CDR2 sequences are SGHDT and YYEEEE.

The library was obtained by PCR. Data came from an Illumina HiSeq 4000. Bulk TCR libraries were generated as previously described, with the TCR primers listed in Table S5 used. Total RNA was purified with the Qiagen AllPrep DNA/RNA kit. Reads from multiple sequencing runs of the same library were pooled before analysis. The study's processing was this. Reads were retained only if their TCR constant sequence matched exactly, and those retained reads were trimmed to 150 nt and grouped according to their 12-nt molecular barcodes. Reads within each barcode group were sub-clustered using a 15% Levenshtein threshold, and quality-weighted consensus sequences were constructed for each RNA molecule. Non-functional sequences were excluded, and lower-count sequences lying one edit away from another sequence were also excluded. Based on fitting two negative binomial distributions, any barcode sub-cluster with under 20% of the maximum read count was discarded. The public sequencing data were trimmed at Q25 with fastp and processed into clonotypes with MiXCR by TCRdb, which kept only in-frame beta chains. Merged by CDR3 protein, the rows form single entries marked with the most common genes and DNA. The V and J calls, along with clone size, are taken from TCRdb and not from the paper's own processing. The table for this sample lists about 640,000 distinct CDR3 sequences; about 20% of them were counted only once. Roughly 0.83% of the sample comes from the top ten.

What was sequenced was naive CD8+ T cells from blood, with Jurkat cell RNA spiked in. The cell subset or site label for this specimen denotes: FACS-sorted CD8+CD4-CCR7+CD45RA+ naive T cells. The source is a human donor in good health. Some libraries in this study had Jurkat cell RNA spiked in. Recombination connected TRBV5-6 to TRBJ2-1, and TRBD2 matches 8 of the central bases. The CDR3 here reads CASSLGTSGNEQFF. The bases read TGTGCCAGCAGCTTGGGCACTAGCGGTAATGAGCAGTTCTTC.